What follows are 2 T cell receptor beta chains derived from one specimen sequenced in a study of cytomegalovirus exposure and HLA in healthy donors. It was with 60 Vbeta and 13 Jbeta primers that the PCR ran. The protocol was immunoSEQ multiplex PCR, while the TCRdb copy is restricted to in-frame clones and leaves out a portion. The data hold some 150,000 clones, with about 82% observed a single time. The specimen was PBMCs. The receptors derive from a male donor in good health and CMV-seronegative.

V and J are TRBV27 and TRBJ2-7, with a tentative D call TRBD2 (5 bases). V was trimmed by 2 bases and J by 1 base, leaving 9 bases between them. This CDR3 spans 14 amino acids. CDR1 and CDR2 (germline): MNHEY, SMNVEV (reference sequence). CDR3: CASSLAGISYEQYF. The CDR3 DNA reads TGTGCCAGCAGTTTAGCGGGTATTTCCTACGAGCAGTACTTC.

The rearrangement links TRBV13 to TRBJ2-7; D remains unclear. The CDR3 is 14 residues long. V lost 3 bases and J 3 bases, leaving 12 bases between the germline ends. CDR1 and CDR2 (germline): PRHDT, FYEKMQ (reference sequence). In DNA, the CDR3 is TGTGCCAGCAGCTTGGGCCCGAGCCGCTACGAGCAGTACTTC. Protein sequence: CASSLGPSRYEQYF.